The 17 T cell receptor beta chains presented below share a single source sample, sequenced in a study of T cell responses to AZD1222 COVID-19 vaccine (dated by TCRdb to 2020 to 2023). The library was generated by the immunoSEQ multiplex PCR assay. TCRdb obtained this table from immuneACCESS and retained in-frame rearrangements with V and J assigned. These tables miss some clones; where compared with another copy, unresolved V genes account for less than half of the shortfall, and the remainder is unexplained. This sample holds 70,000 to 80,000 clones; roughly 88% were observed only once. The ten largest account for over 2% of the sample. Taken with the paper, the label for time point translates to: baseline before first vaccination. Source: peripheral blood, taken on day 0 of AZD1222 vaccination. These receptors were taken from an adult in good health.

The gene calls are TRBV5-8 and TRBJ2-1; D may be TRBD2 (6 bases). The CDR3 loop spans 15 amino acids. V dropped 5 bases and J dropped 3 bases, with 15 bases sitting between them. The germline V gene encodes CDR1 SGHTS and CDR2 YDEGEE. In DNA form, the CDR3 reads TGTGCCAGCAGTTTCGCGGGACTCAACTACAATGAGCAGTTCTTC. It translates to CASSFAGLNYNEQFF.

The V gene is TRBV15, the J gene TRBJ1-6, with 7 bases aligning to TRBD1. In germline, CDR1 is LNHNV, CDR2 YYDKDF (reference sequence). CDR3 size: 14 residues. Trimming took 8 bases from V and 5 from J; bases not matched to a gene: 6. The chain's CDR3 is CATQPTGNNSPLHF. The CDR3 DNA reads TGTGCCACCCAACCGACAGGGAATAATTCACCCCTCCACTTT.

The CDR3 loop is CASSPRGDYEQYF. The CDR3 nucleotides read TGTGCCAGCAGCCCGAGGGGTGACTACGAGCAGTACTTC. V usage is TRBV9 and J usage is TRBJ2-7; tentatively, D is TRBD1 or TRBD2 (5 bases each). V lost 4 bases and J 3 bases, leaving 11 bases between the germline ends. The length of the CDR3 is 13 residues. Germline loops: CDR1 SGDLS, CDR2 YYNGEE.

V gene TRBV7-9 combines with J gene TRBJ2-1, with a possible D match to TRBD2 (7 bases). The CDR3 sequence is 14 residues long. Germline V gene lookup returns CDR1 SEHNR and CDR2 FQNEAQ (reference sequence). V was trimmed by 1 base and J by 9 bases, leaving 13 bases between them. CDR3 sequence reads: CASSLGGGAPEQFF. CDR3 in DNA: TGTGCCAGCAGCTTAGGAGGGGGGGCCCCTGAGCAGTTCTTC.

The table lists this clone with a count of one. The CDR3 nucleotides are TGTGCCTGGACCCAAGGCCGGACAGGGGGGACCTATAATTCACCCCTCCACTTT. It encodes CAWTQGRTGGTYNSPLHF. This chain links TRBV30 with TRBJ1-6, with TRBD1 matching over 10 bases. Germline V lookup: CDR1 GTSNPN, CDR2 SVGIG (reference sequence). The J segment lost 2 bases and the V segment lost 4 bases, leaving 11 bases of the junction unmatched. The CDR3 runs to 18 residues.

This sequence joins TRBV19 and TRBJ2-5, with 11 positions matching TRBD2. V trimming: 7 bases; J trimming: 5 bases; junction bases outside the gene matches: 9. The germline gives CDR1 LNHDA, CDR2 SQIVND (reference sequence). This CDR3 has 15 residues. The CDR3 nucleotides are TGTGCCAGTAAGACACTAGCGGGAGATCGGGAGACCCAGTACTTC. It is translated as CASKTLAGDRETQYF.

A single count supports this clone. The chain carries TRBV30 and TRBJ2-3, with D hard to call. CDR3 length equals 11 residues. The germline V and J ends were trimmed by 5 bases and 6 bases, with 9 bases remaining between them. The germline V gene has CDR1 GTSNPN and CDR2 SVGIG (reference sequence). This CDR3 reads CAWLVGDTQYF. In nucleotides, the CDR3 is TGTGCCTGGCTGGTAGGGGATACGCAGTATTTT. Using reference TRBV30 and TRBJ2-3 for the parts outside the CDR3, the full variable domain is SQTIHQWPATLVQPVGSPLSLECTVEGTSNPNLYWYRQAAGRGLQLLFYSVGIGQISSEVPQNLSASRPQDRQFILSSKKLLLSDSGFYLCAWLVGDTQYFGPGTRLTVL.

The V call is TRBV28, the J call TRBJ2-7; possibly TRBD2 for D (6 bases). V gave up 3 bases and J gave up 0 bases, with 15 bases separating them. The CDR3 has 16 residues. The V gene's germline CDR1 is MDHEN and CDR2 SYDVKM. This CDR3 reads CASSLFGTASSYEQYF. DNA for the CDR3: TGTGCCAGCAGTTTGTTCGGGACTGCAAGCTCCTACGAGCAGTACTTC.

V and J are TRBV6-5 and TRBJ2-7; tentative D call: TRBD1 (6 bases). The V gene's germline CDR1 is MNHEY and CDR2 SVGAGI. The CDR3 loop spans 14 amino acids. Between the trimmed V and J ends, which lost 4 bases and 0 bases, there was a span of 10 bases. CDR3 amino acids: CASSLGAYSYEQYF. The CDR3 nucleotides are TGTGCCAGCAGTTTGGGGGCCTACTCCTACGAGCAGTACTTC.

The chain is built from TRBV9 and TRBJ2-5; TRBD2 aligns across 7 bases. CDR1 is SGDLS and CDR2 is YYNGEE in the germline V gene. The CDR3 covers 14 residues. The J segment lost 5 bases and the V segment lost 0 bases, leaving 4 bases of the junction unmatched. CDR3 sequence (DNA): TGTGCCAGCAGCGTAGGGGGTAGCGGGGAGACCCAGTACTTC. Amino acids: CASSVGGSGETQYF.

J is TRBJ2-2 and V is TRBV11-2; D may correspond to TRBD1 or TRBD2 (6 bases each). The germline V gene has CDR1 SGHAT and CDR2 FQNNGV. This CDR3 contains 17 residues. The V end lost 5 bases, the J end lost 0 bases, and 16 bases lay between the germline ends. The CDR3 DNA reads TGTGCCAGCAGCCTCCGGTGGGGGGCCCCGAACACCGGGGAGCTGTTTTTT. The encoded protein is CASSLRWGAPNTGELFF.

This chain connects TRBV28 to TRBJ1-3; weak D call: TRBD1 (6 bases). Per germline, CDR1 MDHEN and CDR2 SYDVKM. CDR3 length: 15 residues. V dropped 6 bases and J dropped 4 bases, with 16 bases sitting between them. CDR3 DNA sequence: TGTGCCAGCAGCATACTACAGGGAGCCGGAAACACCATATATTTT. Protein: CASSILQGAGNTIYF.

The chain joins TRBV19 to TRBJ1-4; 9 positions match TRBD1. CDR3 length equals 14 residues. Germline CDR1 LNHDA, CDR2 SQIVND (reference sequence). After removal of 4 bases from V and 7 bases from J, the junction contained 4 bases not matched to a gene. This CDR3 reads CASSTQGATEKLFF. The CDR3 DNA reads as TGTGCCAGTAGTACACAGGGGGCTACTGAAAAACTGTTTTTT.

Here the CDR3 DNA reads TGTGCCAGCAGCCGAGGAGGCCCCCAGGATCAGCCCCAGCATTTT. Protein product: CASSRGGPQDQPQHF. The V call is TRBV28, the J call TRBJ1-5; D uncertain. V was clipped by 6 bases and J by 5 bases, with 17 bases between them. The germline CDR1 and CDR2 sequences are MDHEN and SYDVKM. The CDR3 has 15 amino acids.

This clone turned up a few times. The V and J genes are TRBV6-2 or TRBV6-3 and TRBJ2-7; 7 bases map to TRBD1. The CDR3 is 14 amino acids. The junction had 6 bases not matched to a gene; V was cut back by 6 bases and J by 1 base. Germline CDR1 reads MNHEY; CDR2 reads SVGEGT. The CDR3 DNA sequence: TGTGCCAGCAGCCTGGGACAGTCTTCCTACGAGCAGTACTTC. It codes for CASSLGQSSYEQYF.

V gene TRBV12-5 combines with J gene TRBJ2-7; 13 nucleotides agree with TRBD2. The V and J ends lost 4 bases and 4 bases, in that order; junction bases with no gene match: 7. Germline V gene data show CDR1 as LGHNT and CDR2 as FRNRAP. This CDR3 contains 16 residues. Here the CDR3 reads CASGYLGLAGRYEQYF. The CDR3 nucleotides are TGTGCTAGTGGTTATTTGGGACTAGCGGGGAGGTACGAGCAGTACTTC.

CDR3: CASKETGVYRGYTF. CDR3 bases: TGTGCCAGTAAGGAAACAGGGGTGTATCGAGGCTACACCTTC. The gene calls are TRBV19 and TRBJ1-2; 7 bases match TRBD1. This CDR3 is 14 amino acids long. V was pared by 7 bases and J by 8 bases, with 13 bases of the junction left unmatched. In germline, CDR1 is LNHDA, CDR2 SQIVND (reference sequence).